The source of this TCR beta chain is a study of CD8+ T cells in alopecia areata (dated by TCRdb to the late 2010s). Some background on the complete study: The treated patients took part in an open-label pilot trial in which moderate-to-severe alopecia areata was treated with oral tofacitinib at 5 to 10 mg twice daily. Tofacitinib was administered for 6 to 18 months, and 6 months of follow-up off drug were then conducted to assess delayed response and recurrence. High-throughput TCRbeta sequencing was used to examine T cell clonal expansion in alopecia areata in both the C3H/HeJ mouse model and human patients. On the human side, TCRbeta sequencing was run on scalp tissue and on sorted CD4+ and CD8+ peripheral blood T cells from healthy controls and from alopecia areata patients with either patchy or totalis/universalis disease. Tofacitinib-treated patients had biopsies at baseline and at 4 and 24 weeks of treatment, with a later scalp biopsy in several patients. Scalp clonality was compared among normal scalp (n=4), patchy alopecia areata scalp (n=8), and alopecia totalis/universalis scalp (n=8). RNA was obtained with the PAXgene miRNA kit for fixed scalp, the miRNeasy kit for PBMCs, and the RNeasy kit for mouse skin. immunoSEQ multiplex PCR using 35 Vbeta forward primers and 13 Jbeta reverse primers was used to amplify TCRbeta CDR3 regions. On the study overall, not on this receptor specifically: Resident alphabeta T cells in normal human skin are also sequenced, complicating scalp TCR repertoire analysis, unlike mouse skin dominated by gammadelta T cells. Shared TCR sequences between patients were less evident than in mice, which may be partly attributable to HLA diversity in the patient population. Compared with normal scalp, lesional scalp, particularly in alopecia totalis/universalis, had higher clonality and more expanded CD8+ clones, which suggests antigenic drive.

The time point label, as the study defines it: baseline before oral tofacitinib. Peripheral blood and lesional scalp punch biopsies were obtained from patients with alopecia areata. After PBMCs were isolated by density centrifugation and stained for CD3, CD4 and CD8, a FACSAria was used to sort CD4+ and CD8+ T cells. This clone showed up many times. Its antigen is still unknown. It has no much larger one-base neighbor in the sample; base qualities were not kept. The receptor library was made with the immunoSEQ multiplex PCR assay. To provide template for TCR sequencing, every sample had RNA extracted and reverse transcribed into cDNA. First-strand cDNA was synthesized with SuperScript III using a 2:1 mix of oligo-dT and random hexamers. A synthetic immune receptor repertoire was used to assess amplification bias, and residual bias was removed computationally. In the original analysis: After raw reads were preprocessed to remove errors, the CDR3 was defined following IMGT conventions as running from the conserved cysteine to phenylalanine. Clonality was computed by normalizing Shannon entropy by log2 of the number of productive unique TCRs and subtracting the result from 1. CD4 or CD8 identity of scalp clones was inferred by cross-referencing scalp TCRbeta sequences with sorted blood CD4 and CD8 repertoires. The source is immuneACCESS, and TCRdb retained only in-frame sequences with V and J called. Part of the clones is not carried over; for the studies checked, unresolved V genes explain less than half of this, and the remainder is unexplained. V and J calls and clone size follow that table, whereas D and trimming were derived from the DNA. This sample has about 180,000 clones in its table, and 50% to 75% of those were observed once. Approximately 15% of the sample goes to the ten largest clones.

From cysteine to phenylalanine, the CDR3 is 13 amino acids long. Just the 39-base CDR3 DNA is kept, in frame starting at base 1. Between the V and J ends, shortened by 2 bases and 8 bases respectively, the junction contains 12 bases. Sequences WSHSY (CDR1) and SAAADI (CDR2) are obtained from the germline V gene. The clonotype originates from a human donor with alopecia areata. The material was CD4+ T cells sorted from blood, obtained at week 0. The chain is assembled from TRBV10-2 and TRBJ1-2; the D segment cannot be called with confidence. CDR3 protein: CASSENGRRGYTF. The bases are TGCGCCAGCAGTGAGAACGGGAGACGGGGCTACACCTTC.